A selection of T cell receptor beta chains follows, all from one sample in a study of response to subunit inactivated influenza vaccine. TCRdb re-analysed the RT-PCR reads in MiXCR, keeping a single row per CDR3 protein. Of around 600,000 distinct CDR3 sequences listed, over 9% are singletons. Separately, the same data were catalogued under a study of T cells expressing NK-cell markers.

The sequencing used PBMCs from blood, collected on the day of vaccination. Receptor source: a man aged 50-59 years who received an inactivated influenza vaccine. Each CDR3 is given with its conserved first and last residue. A D gene is named only where the DNA matches it firmly.

V gene	D gene	J gene	CDR3 protein
TRBV7-9	.	TRBJ2-2	CASSVGTAKTGELFF
TRBV18	.	TRBJ2-6	CASSPSRRAGWANVLTF
TRBV12-3/TRBV12-4	TRBD2	TRBJ2-3	CASRFSAGETDTQYF
TRBV4-2	TRBD2	TRBJ2-7	CASSQGGLAGTYEQYF
TRBV20-1	.	TRBJ1-4	CSARLLYDLVYNEKLFF
TRBV7-2	.	TRBJ2-1	CASSLPPIKNNEQFF
TRBV3-1	.	TRBJ2-2	CASSHPPGSTGELFF
TRBV30	.	TRBJ2-7	CAWSVTTYEQYF
TRBV6-2/TRBV6-3	.	TRBJ1-1	CASTTGTTEAFF
TRBV7-9	.	TRBJ1-1	CASSSGLPEAFF
TRBV29-1	.	TRBJ2-5	CSVPDLRGTQYF
TRBV29-1	.	TRBJ2-1	CSVQKTGTNNEQFF
TRBV3-1	TRBD1	TRBJ2-7	CASSPLYGQDSYEQYF
TRBV5-1	.	TRBJ1-6	CASSSVEGLSSPLHF
TRBV7-2	.	TRBJ2-3	CASSSALGADTQYF
TRBV6-5	TRBD1	TRBJ1-1	CASSWDRGTEAFF
TRBV7-2	.	TRBJ1-1	CASRYPGGSTEAFF
TRBV5-1	.	TRBJ2-3	CASSRTTSTDTQYF
TRBV28	TRBD2	TRBJ2-7	CASSLGTSNYEQYF
TRBV6-2/TRBV6-3	.	TRBJ2-2	CASSRPLGGANTGELFF
TRBV15	.	TRBJ2-5	CATSRDVQNQETQYF
TRBV5-1	.	TRBJ1-6	CASSLDKLGNSPLHF
TRBV24-1	TRBD1	TRBJ2-5	CATSDFYRGETQYF
TRBV20-1	.	TRBJ1-2	CSARDLQVAYGYTF
TRBV5-5	.	TRBJ2-1	CASSLLQGNEQFF
TRBV5-6	.	TRBJ2-6	CASERGLILSGANVLTF
TRBV7-2	.	TRBJ2-5	CASSPDRWGVETQYF
TRBV7-8	.	TRBJ2-7	CASSLDRRTYEQYF
TRBV5-1	.	TRBJ2-1	CASSLTLATYNEQFF
TRBV20-1	.	TRBJ1-6	CSASVTSSYNSPLHF
TRBV10-3	.	TRBJ2-7	CAISESWREQYF
TRBV5-1	TRBD2	TRBJ2-3	CASSLAGTTTDTQYF
TRBV7-6	.	TRBJ2-3	CASSTLNPGHRVPDTQYF
TRBV5-1	.	TRBJ2-1	CASSVYPGNEQFF
TRBV28	.	TRBJ2-5	CASTYRKETQYF
TRBV5-1	.	TRBJ2-3	CASSSRGDTQYF
TRBV12-3/TRBV12-4	.	TRBJ1-1	CASSLGKGSTEAFF
TRBV12-3/TRBV12-4	TRBD2	TRBJ2-3	CASSLLAGAGDTQYF
TRBV12-3/TRBV12-4	TRBD2	TRBJ2-7	CASSYRTSGIHEQYF
TRBV20-1	.	TRBJ2-5	CSARGDGETQYF
TRBV2	.	TRBJ2-2	CASSGVGRAGELFF
TRBV4-1	TRBD1	TRBJ2-5	CASSRWDRQETQYF
TRBV9	TRBD2	TRBJ2-7	CASSVGGGLNYEQYF
TRBV28	TRBD1	TRBJ1-5	CASSLQGGRPQHF
TRBV12-3/TRBV12-4	.	TRBJ2-5	CASVGSPQETQYF
TRBV29-1	.	TRBJ2-1	CSVELLLSNEQFF
TRBV12-3/TRBV12-4	.	TRBJ2-5	CASSSLVVETQYF
TRBV4-3	TRBD2	TRBJ2-5	CASSPGLARGETQYF
TRBV29-1	TRBD1	TRBJ1-1	CSGGQGYTEAFF
TRBV12-3/TRBV12-4	TRBD2	TRBJ2-2	CASSPTGRHTGELFF
TRBV5-1	.	TRBJ2-6	CASTQDSGANVLTF
TRBV29-1	TRBD1	TRBJ2-7	CSVSGPTGGGHEQYF
TRBV5-6	TRBD1	TRBJ2-1	CASSLRQGAFKEQFF
TRBV28	TRBD1	TRBJ2-7	CASSLGTDGEQYF
TRBV12-3/TRBV12-4	TRBD1	TRBJ2-3	CASTPLSGGGDTQYF
TRBV3-1	TRBD1	TRBJ2-7	CASSQSRQGIYEQYF
TRBV5-1	TRBD1	TRBJ2-1	CASSWGGQGKNEQFF
TRBV7-2	TRBD1	TRBJ1-1	CASSLSGGEAFF
TRBV6-1	.	TRBJ2-3	CASSEQTHSSTDTQYF